Described below is a single T cell receptor (beta chain) sequence and its context. Its specificity is unknown. TCRdb's table, derived via immunoSEQ multiplex PCR, lists solely in-frame clones and lacks some. The sample holds roughly 60,000 clones; around 76% are singletons and the top ten take about 3.1%. The germline V and J ends were trimmed by 5 bases and 9 bases, with 14 bases remaining between them. CDR3 length equals 14 residues. CDR1 is MGHDK, CDR2 SYGVNS, per germline. This sample stems from a study of radiotherapy plus CTLA-4 blockade in lung cancer. Study-level information: For approximately 19% of patients, objective responses occurred, and approximately 31% had disease control.

CTLA-4 blockade with ipilimumab, together with focal radiation, was given to patients with chemo-refractory metastatic non-small-cell lung cancer. Study-level points and caveats: Early clone dynamics of blood T cells, plus interferon-beta, reportedly predicted response best. After radiotherapy and ipilimumab, tumor-derived clones expanded in peripheral blood.

Sequenced here: peripheral blood, sampled from a patient treated with radiotherapy plus ipilimumab. The chain has TRBV25-1 and TRBJ1-6; D possibly corresponds to TRBD1 (5 bases). This TCR was recovered from a human donor with non-small cell lung cancer who had a complete response to radiotherapy plus ipilimumab. The DNA for the CDR3 is TGTGCCAGCAGTTACCCCCAAAGGGGTTCACCCCTCCACTTT. Its translation is CASSYPQRGSPLHF.